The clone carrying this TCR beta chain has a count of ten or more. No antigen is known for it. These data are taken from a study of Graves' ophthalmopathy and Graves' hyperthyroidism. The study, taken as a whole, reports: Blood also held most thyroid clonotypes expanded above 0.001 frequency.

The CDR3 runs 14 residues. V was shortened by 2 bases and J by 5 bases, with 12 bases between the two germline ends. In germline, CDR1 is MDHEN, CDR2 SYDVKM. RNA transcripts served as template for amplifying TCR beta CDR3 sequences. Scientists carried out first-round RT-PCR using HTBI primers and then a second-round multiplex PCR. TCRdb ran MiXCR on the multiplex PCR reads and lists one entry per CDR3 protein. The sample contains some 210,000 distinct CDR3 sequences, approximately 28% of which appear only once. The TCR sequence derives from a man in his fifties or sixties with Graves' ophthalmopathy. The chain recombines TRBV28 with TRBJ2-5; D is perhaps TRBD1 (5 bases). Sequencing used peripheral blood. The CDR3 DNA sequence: TGTGCCAGCAGTTTAAACCAGGGATGGGAGACCCAGTACTTC. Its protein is CASSLNQGWETQYF.